This note documents a single TCR beta chain sequence. Its target is not known. The V end was cut by 1 base, the J end by 9 bases, with 19 bases between. The CDR3 is 16 amino acids. Germline V lookup: CDR1 MGHRA, CDR2 YSYEKL. A CD8+CD4-CCR7+CD45RA+ gate was used to sort naive CD8 T cells. This specimen comes from a study of molecular identifiers for immune sequencing clone quantification. Preparation of the bulk TCR libraries relied on previously described methods and listed TCR primers. MiXCR, run by TCRdb on the PCR reads, gives a single entry per CDR3 protein. The sample lists some 580,000 distinct CDR3 sequences, about 25% occurring once. Study-level findings and limits: Spike-in Jurkat TCR RNA from a single cell reportedly registered among about a million naive cells. The share of molecules held by clones above 20 RNA copies was over 99% in effector cells and under 1% in naive cells.

This clonotype was sampled from a human donor in good health. Some libraries in this study had Jurkat cell RNA spiked in. The sample taken for sequencing was naive CD8+ T cells from blood, with Jurkat cell RNA spiked in. Indicated subset: FACS-sorted CD8+CD4-CCR7+CD45RA+ naive T cells. The rearrangement joins TRBV4-1 to TRBJ1-5; D remains unclear. This CDR3 reads CASSQVAQRLDLPQHF. The CDR3 DNA reads TGCGCCAGCAGCCAAGTGGCGCAAAGGCTCGATCTGCCCCAGCATTTT.